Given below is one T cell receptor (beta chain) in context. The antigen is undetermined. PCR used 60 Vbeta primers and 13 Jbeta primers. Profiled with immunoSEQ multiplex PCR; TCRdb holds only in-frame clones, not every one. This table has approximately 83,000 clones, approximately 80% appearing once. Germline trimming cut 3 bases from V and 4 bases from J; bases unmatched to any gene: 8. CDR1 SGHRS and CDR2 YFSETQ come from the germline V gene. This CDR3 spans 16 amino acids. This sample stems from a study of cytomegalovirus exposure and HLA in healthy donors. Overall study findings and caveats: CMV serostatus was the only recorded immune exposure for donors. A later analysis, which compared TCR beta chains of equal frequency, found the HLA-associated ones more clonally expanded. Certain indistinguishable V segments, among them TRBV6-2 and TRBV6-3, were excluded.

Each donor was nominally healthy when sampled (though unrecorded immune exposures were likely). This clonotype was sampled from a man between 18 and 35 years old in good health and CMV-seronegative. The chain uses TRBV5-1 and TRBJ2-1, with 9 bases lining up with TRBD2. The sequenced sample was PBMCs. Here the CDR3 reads CASSWGGAGGYNEQFF. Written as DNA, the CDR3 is TGCGCCAGCAGCTGGGGAGGGGCGGGGGGGTACAATGAGCAGTTCTTC.